Below are 25 T cell receptor beta chains sequenced from a single sample in a study of graft-versus-host responses after intestinal transplantation. Sequenced by immunoSEQ multiplex PCR; TCRdb stores in-frame clones only, minus some. The table has 8,000 to 10,000 clones, 90% to 95% seen once; the top ten hold roughly 2%. The sample consisted of PBMCs, taken 8 days after intestinal transplant. The receptors stem from a human patient who received an intestinal transplant, so some T cells may come from the graft donor.

The chain combines TRBV7-9 with TRBJ1-1, with 9 nucleotides matching TRBD1. From germline, CDR1 is SEHNR and CDR2 FQNEAQ (reference sequence). Trimming removed 1 base from V and 4 bases from J; junction bases left unmatched: 1. The CDR3 runs 14 residues. The chain's CDR3 is CASSLVQGATEAFF. CDR3 DNA: TGTGCCAGCAGCTTAGTACAGGGGGCCACTGAAGCTTTCTTT.

The V and J genes are TRBV19 and TRBJ2-6; D unclear. This CDR3 contains 18 residues. Trimming took 5 bases from V and 5 from J, leaving 22 bases between them. The germline V gene encodes CDR1 LNHDA and CDR2 SQIVND (reference sequence). CDR3 residues: CASSGDIKSQSRANVLTF. CDR3 nucleotides: TGTGCCAGTAGTGGGGATATCAAATCACAAAGTCGGGCCAACGTCCTGACTTTC.

In regard to this clone: Other DNA sequences within the sample encode an identical CDR3. The chain carries TRBV10-1 and TRBJ1-5; a weak D match, TRBD1 (5 bases). Germline V gene data show CDR1 as WNHNN and CDR2 as SYGVQD (reference sequence). The V end was cut by 1 base, the J end by 7 bases, with 20 bases between. The CDR3 contains 17 residues. The DNA for the CDR3 is TGCGCCAGCAGTGAGTTTCCGAGGTGGGGGTGGAGGCAGCCCCAGCATTTT. Protein sequence: CASSEFPRWGWRQPQHF.

J is TRBJ1-2 and V is TRBV2, with 10 nucleotides matching TRBD1. Germline assignment: CDR1 SNHLY and CDR2 FYNNEI. This CDR3 comprises 12 residues. With 6 bases clipped from V and 5 bases from J, the junction kept 0 bases outside the gene matches. The chain's CDR3 is CASRDRGYGYTF. DNA for the CDR3: TGTGCCAGCAGGGACAGGGGGTATGGCTACACCTTC.

This clone appeared a single time. The same CDR3 also results from other DNA sequences found in this sample. This CDR3 is CASSYKGYPYNEQFF. The DNA for the CDR3 is TGTGCCAGCAGTTACAAGGGATACCCCTACAATGAGCAGTTCTTC. The V gene is TRBV6-5, the J gene TRBJ2-1; D is unclear. This CDR3 spans 15 amino acids. Germline CDR1 and CDR2: MNHEY and SVGAGI. Between the trimmed V and J ends, which lost 2 bases and 2 bases, there was a span of 10 bases.

This sequence joins TRBV25-1 and TRBJ1-5; the match to TRBD1 covers 8 bases. The trim removed 1 base at V and 7 bases at J, leaving 6 bases unmatched. Germline values: CDR1 MGHDK, CDR2 SYGVNS. This CDR3 contains 15 residues. The CDR3 sequence: CASSESGQVRQPQHF. In nucleotides, the CDR3 is TGTGCCAGCAGTGAATCGGGACAGGTAAGACAGCCCCAGCATTTT. Using reference TRBV25-1 and TRBJ1-5 for the parts outside the CDR3, the full variable domain is EADIYQTPRYLVIGTGKKITLECSQTMGHDKMYWYQQDPGMELHLIHYSYGVNSTEKGDLSSESTVSRIRTEHFPLTLESARPSHTSQYLCASSESGQVRQPQHFGDGTRLSIL.

CDR3 protein: CASSGRSGEKLFF. The CDR3 coding sequence is TGTGCCAGCAGTGGCAGGAGCGGCGAAAAACTGTTTTTT. J is TRBJ1-4 and V is TRBV6-4; D is ambiguous. The CDR3 spans 13 residues. V lost 4 bases and J lost 8, with 11 bases in between. Germline loops: CDR1 MRHNA, CDR2 SNTAGT.

The chain joins TRBV6-1 to TRBJ2-1; D ambiguous. Germline CDR1 MNHNS, CDR2 SASEGT. V lost 1 base and J lost 8, with 9 bases in between. This CDR3 has 13 residues. The CDR3 DNA sequence: TGTGCCAGCAGTGAAGGTCCTGGGGATGAGCAGTTCTTC. Its translation is CASSEGPGDEQFF.

This clone was counted once. The rearrangement joins TRBV5-6 to TRBJ2-3; no definite D call. This CDR3 region has 14 residues. Germline assignment: CDR1 SGHDT and CDR2 YYEEEE. The ends were cut back, 4 bases at V and 4 bases at J, with 13 bases in the middle. CDR3 protein: CASSVDLPADTQYF. Written as DNA, the CDR3 is TGTGCCAGCAGCGTGGACCTTCCCGCAGATACGCAGTATTTT.

The chain uses TRBV7-9 and TRBJ2-3; D remains unclear. V was clipped by 5 bases and J by 6 bases, with 15 bases between them. From germline, CDR1 is SEHNR and CDR2 FQNEAQ (reference sequence). This CDR3 is built from 14 residues. The CDR3 DNA reads TGTGCCAGCAGCCCCCCGGACCCCCTCGATACGCAGTATTTT. Amino acid sequence: CASSPPDPLDTQYF.

This chain uses TRBV7-9 with TRBJ2-1, with unresolved D. V was trimmed by 5 bases and J by 5 bases, leaving 13 bases between them. CDR1 is SEHNR and CDR2 is FQNEAQ in the germline V gene (reference sequence). CDR3 length: 14 residues. CDR3 protein: CASSPLMGHNEQFF. DNA of the CDR3: TGTGCCAGCAGCCCCCTAATGGGTCACAATGAGCAGTTCTTC.

The chain combines TRBV7-8 with TRBJ2-1; 8 nucleotides line up with TRBD2. J gave up 4 bases and V 3 bases, and 8 bases lay outside the gene matches. The CDR3 is 16 amino acids. Germline V gene sequence: CDR1 SGHVS, CDR2 FQNEAQ. CDR3 residues: CASSFSSSGRYNEQFF. CDR3 sequence (DNA): TGTGCCAGCAGCTTCAGTTCTAGCGGGCGTTACAATGAGCAGTTCTTC.

The rearrangement uses TRBV29-1 and TRBJ2-3, with D perhaps TRBD1 (5 bases). From germline, CDR1 is SQVTM and CDR2 ANQGSEA. CDR3 length equals 15 residues. Trimming pared 0 bases from V and 1 base from J, leaving 11 bases between. The CDR3 DNA reads TGCAGCGTTGAAGAAATGGGCAGGGGCACAGATACGCAGTATTTT. As protein: CSVEEMGRGTDTQYF.

This clone was found once. The chain is built from TRBV15 and TRBJ2-7; possible D gene TRBD2, 6 bases. The CDR3 totals 15 residues. Trimming took off 3 bases at V and 2 bases at J, with 14 bases between the two ends. Germline V gives CDR1 LNHNV, CDR2 YYDKDF (reference sequence). The CDR3 sequence: CATSSEGTSTYEQYF. CDR3 coding DNA: TGTGCCACCAGCAGCGAAGGGACTTCCACCTACGAGCAGTACTTC.

The chain has TRBV4-1 and TRBJ2-1; D may match TRBD1 or TRBD2 (6 bases each). This CDR3 comprises 15 residues. V lost 0 bases, J lost 10 bases, and 16 bases lay in between. The germline V gene has CDR1 MGHRA and CDR2 YSYEKL. The CDR3 nucleotides are TGCGCCAGCAGCCAAGAGGGGGGCCAGGGGAGGGAGCAGTTCTTC. This translates into CASSQEGGQGREQFF.

The chain joins TRBV5-1 to TRBJ2-1; D might be TRBD2 (6 bases). This CDR3 spans 15 amino acids. CDR1 and CDR2 from the germline V gene are SGHRS and YFSETQ. V shed 4 bases and J shed 5 bases, with 16 bases lying between them. CDR3 loop: CASSPSGGGNNEQFF. CDR3 nucleotide sequence: TGCGCCAGCAGCCCAAGCGGTGGAGGGAACAATGAGCAGTTCTTC.

V is TRBV10-1 and J is TRBJ2-3; TRBD2 agrees at 9 bases. CDR3 length equals 16 residues. V shed 1 base and J 5 bases; nucleotides not matched to a gene: 7. CDR1 is WNHNN and CDR2 is SYGVQD in the germline V gene (reference sequence). For the CDR3, the DNA is TGCGCCAGCAGTGAGTGGGCTAGCGGGAATTTAGATACGCAGTATTTT. Translated, it gives CASSEWASGNLDTQYF.

V and J are TRBV4-1 and TRBJ1-6, with a possible D match to TRBD1 (5 bases). The CDR3 covers 15 residues. V shed 4 bases and J shed 9 bases, with 16 bases lying between them. Germline V CDR1 and CDR2: MGHRA, YSYEKL. The CDR3 sequence is CASSPPEIGASPLHF. The CDR3 bases are TGCGCCAGCAGCCCACCAGAGATCGGGGCTTCACCCCTCCACTTT.

The rearrangement links TRBV2 to TRBJ2-1; a weak D match, TRBD2 (7 bases). The germline V and J ends were trimmed by 3 bases and 3 bases, with 15 bases remaining between them. The CDR3 runs to 16 residues. Germline assignment: CDR1 SNHLY and CDR2 FYNNEI. CDR3 bases: TGTGCCAGCAGTGACCAAGGGGGGGGGAGCTACAATGAGCAGTTCTTC. It encodes CASSDQGGGSYNEQFF.

This rearrangement joins TRBV19 to TRBJ2-7; D gene unclear. The germline V gene has CDR1 LNHDA and CDR2 SQIVND (reference sequence). Trimming left V 3 bases short and J 1 base short, with 7 bases between. The CDR3 runs 13 residues. CDR3 in DNA: TGTGCCAGTAGTATCGCAAAGTCCTACGAGCAGTACTTC. Amino acids: CASSIAKSYEQYF.

This chain uses TRBV9 with TRBJ2-7; the D gene could be TRBD1 or TRBD2 (5 bases each). V lost 1 base and J 2 bases, leaving 10 bases between the germline ends. There are 14 residues in the CDR3. In germline, CDR1 is SGDLS, CDR2 YYNGEE. CDR3: CASSVRDATYEQYF. CDR3 nucleotide sequence: TGTGCCAGCAGCGTAAGGGACGCAACCTACGAGCAGTACTTC.

The chain has TRBV10-1 and TRBJ2-7; the match to TRBD2 covers 12 bases. V shed 0 bases, J shed 4 bases, and the junction held 4 bases outside the gene matches. This CDR3 has 16 amino acids. Germline V CDR1 and CDR2: WNHNN, SYGVQD (reference sequence). The CDR3 sequence is CASSESNLAGGYEQYF. Written as DNA, the CDR3 is TGCGCCAGCAGTGAGTCGAATCTAGCGGGAGGGTACGAGCAGTACTTC.

The V gene is TRBV27, the J gene TRBJ2-6; possible D gene TRBD1, 6 bases. With 2 bases removed from V and 2 bases from J, the gap between germline ends came to 13 bases. In germline, CDR1 is MNHEY, CDR2 SMNVEV (reference sequence). CDR3 length: 17 residues. The CDR3 DNA sequence: TGTGCCAGCAGTTTAATCGCCGAGGGGGCTGGGGCCAACGTCCTGACTTTC. It codes for CASSLIAEGAGANVLTF.

The rearrangement joins TRBV7-9 to TRBJ2-7, with 15 bases fitting TRBD2. The CDR3 loop spans 15 amino acids. Germline V CDR1 and CDR2: SEHNR, FQNEAQ (reference sequence). V lost 5 bases, J lost 6 bases, and 5 bases stayed unmatched. The CDR3 sequence is CASSLGLAGGLEQYF. DNA of the CDR3: TGTGCCAGCAGCCTCGGACTAGCGGGGGGGCTCGAGCAGTACTTC.

In nucleotides, the CDR3 is TGTGCCAGCAGCCAACTAGCGGACTCCTACAATGAGCAGTTCTTC. Protein: CASSQLADSYNEQFF. The chain has TRBV6-6 and TRBJ2-1; 8 bases match TRBD2. Germline V lookup: CDR1 MNHNY, CDR2 SVGAGI (reference sequence). J was trimmed by 0 bases and V by 6 bases; bases with no gene match: 4. The CDR3 is made up of 15 amino acids.